The 32 T cell receptor beta chains below all came from one sample that was sequenced in a study of cytomegalovirus exposure and HLA in healthy donors. Amplification used 60 Vbeta primers and 13 Jbeta primers. Only in-frame clones appear in the TCRdb table, and some are missing; sequencing was by immunoSEQ multiplex PCR. The sample records some 140,000 clones, 76% being singletons. Specimen: PBMCs. These receptors were collected from a middle-aged man in good health and CMV-seronegative.

This rearrangement joins TRBV18 to TRBJ2-7; D may be TRBD2 (6 bases). V was trimmed by 6 bases and J by 1 base, leaving 16 bases between them. The germline gives CDR1 KGHSH, CDR2 LQKENI. The CDR3 is 15 amino acids. The CDR3 sequence: CASSPFRDSSYEQYF. In DNA, the CDR3 is TGTGCCAGCTCTCCCTTCCGGGACTCTTCCTACGAGCAGTACTTC.

The rearrangement uses TRBV6-5 and TRBJ1-3; the D gene is possibly TRBD1 (5 bases). Trimming removed 6 bases at V and 0 bases at J, with 12 bases between. The CDR3 extends over 15 amino acids. Germline V gene lookup returns CDR1 MNHEY and CDR2 SVGAGI. The CDR3: CASSHGGDSGNTIYF. The DNA of the CDR3 is TGTGCCAGCAGCCACGGGGGGGACTCTGGAAACACCATATATTTT.

This clone was counted a single time. The chain recombines TRBV28 with TRBJ2-3, with 7 bases lining up with TRBD2. CDR3 length: 16 amino acids. V lost 5 bases and J lost 4; bases outside the gene matches: 12. Germline-derived CDR1 and CDR2 are MDHEN and SYDVKM. The CDR3 region is CASSGRLGTIADTQYF. CDR3 in DNA: TGTGCCAGCAGTGGCCGCCTCGGGACTATCGCAGATACGCAGTATTTT. Using reference TRBV28 and TRBJ2-3 for the parts outside the CDR3, the full variable domain is DVKVTQSSRYLVKRTGEKVFLECVQDMDHENMFWYRQDPGLGLRLIYFSYDVKMKEKGDIPEGYSVSREKKERFSLILESASTNQTSMYLCASSGRLGTIADTQYFGPGTRLTVL.

The table lists this clone with a count of one. This chain uses TRBV9 with TRBJ1-2, with 8 bases identical to TRBD1. CDR1 and CDR2 from the germline V gene are SGDLS and YYNGEE. The CDR3 is 14 residues long. V gave up 0 bases and J gave up 7 bases; unmatched junction bases: 5. In nucleotides, the CDR3 is TGTGCCAGCAGCGTAGCCCCTACAGGGGGTGGCTACACCTTC. It translates to CASSVAPTGGGYTF.

The CDR3 sequence is CAWSVPGMPYEQYF. The CDR3 bases are TGTGCCTGGAGTGTACCAGGGATGCCCTACGAGCAGTACTTC. The chain combines TRBV30 with TRBJ2-7, with a weak D call TRBD1 (5 bases). CDR1 and CDR2 from the germline V gene are GTSNPN and SVGIG (reference sequence). The CDR3 is made up of 14 amino acids. The V end lost 0 bases, the J end lost 2 bases, and 11 bases lay between the germline ends.

The chain recombines TRBV29-1 with TRBJ2-6; D might be TRBD2 (5 bases). Trimming cost V 5 bases and J 8 bases, with 13 bases left between them. Germline assignment: CDR1 SQVTM and CDR2 ANQGSEA. The CDR3 loop spans 13 amino acids. The DNA of the CDR3 is TGCAGCGTTTCCTTGTCGGGGTCCAACGTCCTGACTTTC. It translates to CSVSLSGSNVLTF.

The gene calls are TRBV9 and TRBJ2-2; 10 bases line up with TRBD2. The germline V gene has CDR1 SGDLS and CDR2 YYNGEE. Trimming at V came to 0 bases and at J to 2 bases, leaving 4 bases not matched to a gene. This CDR3 region has 17 residues. The CDR3: CASSVATSGANTGELFF. The CDR3 DNA follows: TGTGCCAGCAGCGTAGCTACTAGCGGGGCCAACACCGGGGAGCTGTTTTTT.

The V and J genes are TRBV6-1 and TRBJ2-7; 7 nucleotides agree with TRBD1. Germline-derived CDR1 and CDR2 are MNHNS and SASEGT. Trimming at V came to 6 bases and at J to 4 bases, leaving 9 bases not matched to a gene. CDR3 length: 14 amino acids. CDR3 residues: CASRIDRDPYEQYF. The CDR3 nucleotides are TGTGCCAGCAGAATAGACAGGGACCCTTACGAGCAGTACTTC.

This chain uses TRBV6-1 with TRBJ2-1; D might be TRBD1 (6 bases). This CDR3 has 14 amino acids. Trimming left V 2 bases short and J 4 bases short, with 9 bases between. The V gene's germline CDR1 is MNHNS and CDR2 SASEGT. The CDR3 spells CASSETGQYNEQFF. In DNA form, the CDR3 reads TGTGCCAGCAGTGAAACCGGACAGTACAATGAGCAGTTCTTC.

This sequence joins TRBV7-6 and TRBJ1-5; D uncertain. Germline V gene data show CDR1 as SGHVS and CDR2 as FNYEAQ. The CDR3 covers 13 residues. V was clipped by 5 bases and J by 5 bases, with 10 bases between them. The CDR3 nucleotides are TGTGCCAGCAGCCCTCAAAGAGATCAGCCCCAGCATTTT. Its protein is CASSPQRDQPQHF.

This chain links TRBV7-8 with TRBJ2-7; D is undetermined. This CDR3 spans 15 amino acids. From germline, CDR1 is SGHVS and CDR2 FQNEAQ. V was cut by 1 base and J by 1 base, with 11 bases left in between. The CDR3 is CASSLGATRSYEQYF. In nucleotides, the CDR3 is TGTGCCAGCAGCTTAGGCGCGACTCGATCCTACGAGCAGTACTTC.

The chain's CDR3 is CAWRRDTGEKLFF. The CDR3 DNA reads TGTGCCTGGAGACGGGATACGGGTGAAAAACTGTTTTTT. This chain joins TRBV30 and TRBJ1-4; D is ambiguous. This CDR3 region has 13 residues. Germline V lookup: CDR1 GTSNPN, CDR2 SVGIG (reference sequence). Trimming removed 3 bases from V and 7 bases from J, with 12 bases in between. The entire variable domain, with the rest obtained from reference TRBV30 and TRBJ1-4, is as follows: SQTIHQWPATLVQPVGSPLSLECTVEGTSNPNLYWYRQAAGRGLQLLFYSVGIGQISSEVPQNLSASRPQDRQFILSSKKLLLSDSGFYLCAWRRDTGEKLFFGSGTQLSVL.

The chain has TRBV5-6 and TRBJ1-2; D is unclear. Germline CDR1 SGHDT, CDR2 YYEEEE. The CDR3 runs 13 residues. Trimming cost V 4 bases and J 4 bases, with 11 bases left between them. The CDR3 sequence: CASSSRGSYGYTF. The DNA for the CDR3 is TGTGCCAGCAGCAGCCGAGGGAGCTATGGCTACACCTTC.

V is TRBV19 and J is TRBJ1-2; the match to TRBD1 covers 11 bases. V was pared by 3 bases and J by 8 bases, with 8 bases of the junction left unmatched. There are 15 residues in the CDR3. Germline values: CDR1 LNHDA, CDR2 SQIVND (reference sequence). Here the CDR3 DNA reads TGTGCCAGTAGTATGGTTCCGGGACAGGGGGAAGGCTACACCTTC. This gives the protein CASSMVPGQGEGYTF.

The rearrangement links TRBV5-6 to TRBJ2-7, with a possible D match to TRBD2 (5 bases). The ends were cut back, 4 bases at V and 4 bases at J, with 15 bases in the middle. CDR1 and CDR2 (germline): SGHDT, YYEEEE. This CDR3 is 14 amino acids long. CDR3 amino acids: CASSAGGYQYEQYF. The DNA for the CDR3 is TGTGCCAGCAGCGCGGGTGGCTACCAGTACGAGCAGTACTTC.

DNA for the CDR3: TGCGCCAGCAGCTTGGGACAGGGGGAGGGTGAGCAGTTCTTC. It codes for CASSLGQGEGEQFF. This chain uses TRBV5-1 with TRBJ2-1; 9 bases map to TRBD1. The J segment lost 9 bases and the V segment lost 0 bases, leaving 4 bases of the junction unmatched. The CDR3 runs 14 residues. Germline assignment: CDR1 SGHRS and CDR2 YFSETQ. Full variable domain (outside the CDR3, taken from reference TRBV5-1 and TRBJ2-1): KAGVTQTPRYLIKTRGQQVTLSCSPISGHRSVSWYQQTPGQGLQFLFEYFSETQRNKGNFPGRFSGRQFSNSRSEMNVSTLELGDSALYLCASSLGQGEGEQFFGPGTRLTVL.

The J gene is TRBJ2-6, the V gene TRBV30; 7 nucleotides align to TRBD1. This CDR3 region has 13 residues. J lost 4 bases, V lost 8 bases, and 5 bases had no gene match. Germline lookup yields CDR1 GTSNPN and CDR2 SVGIG (reference sequence). Here the CDR3 DNA reads TGTGCCCGACAGGGTTCCGGGGCCAACGTCCTGACTTTC. Translating gives CARQGSGANVLTF.

V and J are TRBV6-1 and TRBJ2-7; tentative D call: TRBD2 (5 bases). Germline-derived CDR1 and CDR2 are MNHNS and SASEGT. With 3 bases removed from V and 3 bases from J, the gap between germline ends came to 21 bases. This CDR3 has 17 residues. The CDR3 coding sequence is TGTGCCAGCAGTGAGTATCCTTTAGTGGGAGTGCTCTACGAGCAGTACTTC. Protein sequence: CASSEYPLVGVLYEQYF.

The chain recombines TRBV29-1 with TRBJ2-3; 9 bases map to TRBD2. Looked up from germline, CDR1 is SQVTM and CDR2 is ANQGSEA. The CDR3 has 14 amino acids. As DNA, the CDR3 is TGCACCGGGGGAAGCGGGGGGCTCACAGATACGCAGTATTTT. As protein: CTGGSGGLTDTQYF.

This clone was observed once. V gene TRBV18 combines with J gene TRBJ1-1, with 9 bases matching TRBD1. V shed 1 base and J 6 bases; nucleotides not matched to a gene: 6. Germline V gene sequence: CDR1 KGHSH, CDR2 LQKENI. CDR3 length equals 15 residues. CDR3 nucleotides: TGTGCCAGCTCACCACAAGACAGGGGGTCTGCTGAAGCTTTCTTT. Translated, it gives CASSPQDRGSAEAFF.

This clone has only one observation. V is TRBV27 and J is TRBJ1-6; D is undetermined. The CDR3 extends over 16 amino acids. The V and J ends lost 2 bases and 0 bases respectively, with 8 bases between them. The germline V gene encodes CDR1 MNHEY and CDR2 SMNVEV (reference sequence). CDR3 protein: CASSLQRFSYNSPLHF. CDR3 sequence (DNA): TGTGCCAGCAGTTTACAGCGCTTCTCCTATAATTCACCCCTCCACTTT.

The rearrangement uses TRBV30 and TRBJ2-7; possible D gene TRBD2, 6 bases. CDR1 and CDR2 from the germline V gene are GTSNPN and SVGIG (reference sequence). Trimming removed 1 base at V and 6 bases at J, with 13 bases between. The CDR3 is 13 amino acids. CDR3 in amino acids: CAWSGTTNGEQYF. The CDR3 DNA follows: TGTGCCTGGAGTGGGACTACTAACGGCGAGCAGTACTTC.

The chain carries TRBV7-2 and TRBJ1-5, with D unresolved. Germline V gives CDR1 SGHTA, CDR2 FQGNSA. The CDR3 covers 14 residues. Trimming removed 1 base at V and 7 bases at J, with 11 bases between. The CDR3: CASSLVPRGQPQHF. CDR3 DNA sequence: TGTGCCAGCAGCTTAGTACCCCGGGGACAGCCCCAGCATTTT.

In this sample, this clone turned up a few times. The chain recombines TRBV19 with TRBJ2-1; TRBD2 matches at 13 bases. Germline CDR1 and CDR2: LNHDA and SQIVND (reference sequence). The CDR3 loop spans 19 amino acids. J was trimmed by 0 bases and V by 5 bases; bases with no gene match: 10. The CDR3 here is CASSAPGLAGLSSYNEQFF. Here the CDR3 DNA reads TGTGCCAGTAGTGCTCCGGGACTAGCGGGATTGTCCTCCTACAATGAGCAGTTCTTC.

The chain has TRBV5-1 and TRBJ1-1; D not resolved. Germline lookup yields CDR1 SGHRS and CDR2 YFSETQ. This CDR3 is built from 13 residues. V dropped 4 bases and J dropped 0 bases, with 7 bases sitting between them. This CDR3 is CASSRELNTEAFF. The CDR3 nucleotides read TGCGCCAGCAGCCGAGAATTGAACACTGAAGCTTTCTTT.

This clone was recorded a few times. The CDR3 spells CASSEREQFF. The CDR3, as DNA: TGTGCCAGCAGTGAGCGGGAGCAGTTCTTC. The genes are TRBV25-1 and TRBJ2-1, with D uncertain. V lost 3 bases and J 10 bases, leaving 4 bases between the germline ends. The germline V gene has CDR1 MGHDK and CDR2 SYGVNS. The CDR3 is 10 residues long.

This clone was recorded a few times. The rearrangement joins TRBV30 to TRBJ2-1; 10 bases line up with TRBD2. Germline V gene data show CDR1 as GTSNPN and CDR2 as SVGIG (reference sequence). J was trimmed by 9 bases and V by 0 bases; bases with no gene match: 17. This CDR3 region has 18 residues. The CDR3 reads CAWSVPSGSSDLLSEQFF. The CDR3 DNA follows: TGTGCCTGGAGTGTACCTAGCGGGAGTTCGGATTTGTTGAGTGAGCAGTTCTTC. Complete variable domain (other parts from reference TRBV30 and TRBJ2-1): SQTIHQWPATLVQPVGSPLSLECTVEGTSNPNLYWYRQAAGRGLQLLFYSVGIGQISSEVPQNLSASRPQDRQFILSSKKLLLSDSGFYLCAWSVPSGSSDLLSEQFFGPGTRLTVL.

This chain uses TRBV6-6 with TRBJ1-5; D gene unclear. The CDR3 sequence is 16 residues long. Germline lookup yields CDR1 MNHNY and CDR2 SVGAGI (reference sequence). V was cut by 2 bases and J by 6 bases, with 17 bases left in between. CDR3 nucleotide sequence: TGTGCCAGCAGTTACCGGGCCTCGGGAGGAGGTCAGCCCCAGCATTTT. Encoded protein: CASSYRASGGGQPQHF.

The chain employs TRBV6-5 and TRBJ1-1; the D gene is possibly TRBD1 (5 bases). V was clipped by 2 bases and J by 6 bases, with 10 bases between them. Germline values: CDR1 MNHEY, CDR2 SVGAGI. The CDR3 totals 13 residues. For the CDR3, the DNA is TGTGCCAGCAGTTACCGGGGGAGGCCTGAAGCTTTCTTT. Translation gives CASSYRGRPEAFF.

The CDR3, as DNA: TGTGCCAGCAGCTGGGGGGGAGGGGCGGACTATGGCTACACCTTC. This gives the protein CASSWGGGADYGYTF. The rearrangement joins TRBV5-4 to TRBJ1-2; tentatively, D is TRBD1 (5 bases). The CDR3 extends over 15 amino acids. V dropped 3 bases and J dropped 3 bases, with 15 bases sitting between them. The germline CDR1 and CDR2 sequences are SGHNT and YYREEE (reference sequence).

The gene calls are TRBV4-3 and TRBJ1-6; a possible D gene is TRBD1 (5 bases). V dropped 1 base and J dropped 5 bases, with 12 bases sitting between them. Germline CDR1 reads LGHNA; CDR2 reads YSLEER. There are 16 residues in the CDR3. In DNA form, the CDR3 reads TGCGCCAGCAGCCAAGGTCCTGGGGGGGATAATTCACCCCTCCACTTT. Residues: CASSQGPGGDNSPLHF.

This sequence joins TRBV5-1 and TRBJ2-7; TRBD1 agrees at 10 bases. There are 14 residues in the CDR3. J lost 4 bases, V lost 4 bases, and 5 bases had no gene match. CDR1 is SGHRS, CDR2 YFSETQ, per germline. The CDR3: CASSPRTGGYEQYF. CDR3 coding DNA: TGCGCCAGCAGCCCCCGGACAGGGGGTTACGAGCAGTACTTC.